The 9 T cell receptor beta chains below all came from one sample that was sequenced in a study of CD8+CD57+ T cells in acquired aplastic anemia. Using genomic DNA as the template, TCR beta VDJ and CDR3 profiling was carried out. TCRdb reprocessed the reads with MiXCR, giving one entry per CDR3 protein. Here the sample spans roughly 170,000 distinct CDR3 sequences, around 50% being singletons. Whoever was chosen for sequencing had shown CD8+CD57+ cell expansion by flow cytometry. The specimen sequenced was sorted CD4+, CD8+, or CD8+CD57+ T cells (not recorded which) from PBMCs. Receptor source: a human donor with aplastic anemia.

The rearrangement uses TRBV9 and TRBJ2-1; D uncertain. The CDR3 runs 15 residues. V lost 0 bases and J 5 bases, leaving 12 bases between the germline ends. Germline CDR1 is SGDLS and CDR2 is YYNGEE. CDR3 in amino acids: CASSVGWGINNEQFF. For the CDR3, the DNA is TGTGCCAGCAGCGTAGGGTGGGGTATCAACAATGAGCAGTTCTTC.

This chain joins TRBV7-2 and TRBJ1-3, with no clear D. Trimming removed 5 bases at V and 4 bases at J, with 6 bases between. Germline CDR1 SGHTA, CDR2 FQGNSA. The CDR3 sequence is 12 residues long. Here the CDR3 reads CASSNNGNTIYF. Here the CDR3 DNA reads TGTGCCAGCAGCAACAACGGAAACACCATATATTTT. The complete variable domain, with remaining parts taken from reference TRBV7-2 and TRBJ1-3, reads GAGVSQSPSNKVTEKGKDVELRCDPISGHTALYWYRQSLGQGLEFLIYFQGNSAPDKSGLPSDRFSAERTGGSVSTLTIQRTQQEDSAVYLCASSNNGNTIYFGEGSWLTVV.

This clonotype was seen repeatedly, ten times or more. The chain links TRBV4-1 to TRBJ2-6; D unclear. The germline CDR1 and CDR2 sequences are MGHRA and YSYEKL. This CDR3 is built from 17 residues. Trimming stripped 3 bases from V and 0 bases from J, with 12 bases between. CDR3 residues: CASSQSTLGSGANVLTF. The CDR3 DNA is TGCGCCAGCAGCCAGAGTACGTTAGGCTCTGGGGCCAACGTCCTGACTTTC.

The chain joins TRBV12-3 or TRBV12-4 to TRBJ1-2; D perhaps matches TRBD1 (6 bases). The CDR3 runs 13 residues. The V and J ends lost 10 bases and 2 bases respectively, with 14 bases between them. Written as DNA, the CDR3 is TGTGCCACTTGGGGGCAGGGGAACTATGGCTACACCTTC. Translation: CATWGQGNYGYTF.

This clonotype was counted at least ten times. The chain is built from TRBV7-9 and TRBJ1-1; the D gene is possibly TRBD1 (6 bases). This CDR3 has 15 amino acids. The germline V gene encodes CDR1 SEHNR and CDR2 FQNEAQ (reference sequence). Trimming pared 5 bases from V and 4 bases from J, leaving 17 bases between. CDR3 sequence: CASSRTGSEGTEAFF. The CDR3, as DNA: TGTGCCAGCAGCCGAACAGGGTCGGAAGGCACTGAAGCTTTCTTT.

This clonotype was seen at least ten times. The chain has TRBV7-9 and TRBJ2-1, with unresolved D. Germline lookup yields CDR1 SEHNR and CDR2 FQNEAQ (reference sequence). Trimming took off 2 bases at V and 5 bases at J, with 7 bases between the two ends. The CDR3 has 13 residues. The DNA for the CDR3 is TGTGCCAGCAGCTTATTTTCCCACAATGAGCAGTTCTTC. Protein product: CASSLFSHNEQFF.

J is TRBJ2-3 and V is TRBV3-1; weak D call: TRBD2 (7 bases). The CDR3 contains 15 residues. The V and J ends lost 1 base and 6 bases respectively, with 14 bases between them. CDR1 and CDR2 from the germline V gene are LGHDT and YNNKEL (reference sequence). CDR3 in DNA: TGTGCCAGCAGCCAAGTTCCCCGGGGGGCGGATACGCAGTATTTT. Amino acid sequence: CASSQVPRGADTQYF.

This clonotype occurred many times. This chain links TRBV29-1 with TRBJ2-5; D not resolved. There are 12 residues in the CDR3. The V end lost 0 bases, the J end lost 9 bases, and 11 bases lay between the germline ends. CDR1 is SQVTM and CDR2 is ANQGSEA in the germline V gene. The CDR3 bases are TGCAGCGTTGAAGATGGCCGGGCGGCCCAGTACTTC. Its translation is CSVEDGRAAQYF.

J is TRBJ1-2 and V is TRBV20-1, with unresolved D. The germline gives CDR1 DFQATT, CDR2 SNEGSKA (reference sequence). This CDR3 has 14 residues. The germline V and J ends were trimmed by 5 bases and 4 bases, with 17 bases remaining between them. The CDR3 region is CSASIWSIRYGYTF. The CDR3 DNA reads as TGCAGTGCTTCGATTTGGTCAATCCGCTATGGCTACACCTTC.